The rows below give T cell receptor beta chains drawn from one sample of a study of blood T cell repertoires in COVID-19. Only in-frame clones appear in the TCRdb table, and some are missing; sequencing was by immunoSEQ multiplex PCR. The sample lists approximately 180,000 clones, roughly 82% occurring once. The material sequenced was peripheral blood. The receptor set was obtained from a woman in her seventies with acute or convalescent COVID-19. Each CDR3 is given without its conserved first and last residue. Fields, in order: D gene, J gene, V gene, CDR3 protein. D genes are given only for firm matches.

>.|TRBJ1-5|TRBV6-5
ASSDWGLPQH
>.|TRBJ2-7|TRBV7-3
ASSPGTATYEQY
>TRBD1|TRBJ1-5|TRBV28
ASSFGTGRNNQPQH
>TRBD1|TRBJ1-2|TRBV7-3
ASSLGTANYGYT
>.|TRBJ2-1|TRBV6-2/TRBV6-3
ASSYSRQVLF
>TRBD1|TRBJ1-2|TRBV6-5
ASSLRTGNGYT
>.|TRBJ1-2|TRBV19
ATSRPQGISGGYT
>TRBD2|TRBJ2-5|TRBV2
ASSPLAGGIQETQY
>.|TRBJ1-1|TRBV19
ASSLLRQGTEAF
>.|TRBJ1-2|TRBV20-1
SARVGSGYT
>.|TRBJ1-6|TRBV5-6
ASSWGRGGSPLH
>.|TRBJ1-1|TRBV10-1
ASSEPDSTEAF
>TRBD1|TRBJ2-6|TRBV2
ASYRGRGANVLT
>TRBD1|TRBJ2-3|TRBV5-1
ASSYRGQGTDTQY
>.|TRBJ1-1|TRBV6-2/TRBV6-3
ASSYFGGQNTEAF
>.|TRBJ2-5|TRBV30
AWSVSWEETQY
>TRBD1|TRBJ2-1|TRBV24-1
ATSDLGLGTGPPEQF
>TRBD1|TRBJ1-2|TRBV19
ASSTFQGVYGYT
>.|TRBJ1-2|TRBV6-2/TRBV6-3
ASSYVQGYGYT
>.|TRBJ2-1|TRBV23-1
ASSQTRGGPQF
>TRBD2|TRBJ2-1|TRBV11-2
ASSRPIVSGGPYNEQF
>TRBD2|TRBJ2-4|TRBV7-2
ASSRGGAEVIQY
>TRBD1|TRBJ2-1|TRBV27
ASSPPPGQGAGNEQF
>TRBD2|TRBJ2-5|TRBV2
ASSPPASGGRGETQY
>.|TRBJ1-4|TRBV14
ASSQGTYEKLF
>.|TRBJ2-3|TRBV5-5
ASSYRVSDTQY
>.|TRBJ1-1|TRBV6-2/TRBV6-3
ASSYEVRGTEAF
>TRBD1|TRBJ1-3|TRBV3-1/TRBV3-2
ASSQSLRDRGLGNTIY
>.|TRBJ1-1|TRBV7-2
ASSSRTELPRGEAF
>TRBD1|TRBJ1-2|TRBV11-2
ASSFTGGANYGYT
>.|TRBJ2-2|TRBV7-3
ASSLSGGTGELF
>.|TRBJ2-3|TRBV19
ASSRSSYTDTQY
>TRBD2|TRBJ2-3|TRBV9
ASSVDASGGADTQY
>TRBD2|TRBJ2-1|TRBV30
AWRDGGRGYNEQF
>.|TRBJ1-1|TRBV5-1
ASSFSGNTEAF
>.|TRBJ2-3|TRBV7-2
ASSLERTDTQY
>.|TRBJ1-3|TRBV21-1
ASSKDPFNGSGDPRNTIY
>.|TRBJ2-1|TRBV28
ASSPSGASDEQF
>.|TRBJ2-3|TRBV4-2
ASSQTADTQY
>TRBD2|TRBJ2-7|TRBV20-1
SASPGTSGAYEQY
>.|TRBJ1-3|TRBV7-2
ASSLAPGAGNTIY
>.|TRBJ2-5|TRBV3-1/TRBV3-2
ASSQASQETQY
>.|TRBJ2-1|TRBV5-1
ASNAASRDYNEQF
>TRBD1|TRBJ2-5|TRBV29-1
SVAALPGQGSQETQY
>TRBD1|TRBJ1-2|TRBV6-5
ASRDRGRGYGYT
>TRBD2|TRBJ2-1|TRBV6-2/TRBV6-3
ASSQRVLAVYNEQF
>.|TRBJ1-3|TRBV7-8
ASSLATRSGNTIY
>.|TRBJ1-1|TRBV10-2
ASSFSPNTEAF
>.|TRBJ2-7|TRBV3-1/TRBV3-2
ASSLQGAYEQY
>TRBD1|TRBJ1-4|TRBV7-2
ASSAYGQGNEKLF
>.|TRBJ1-5|TRBV6-5
ASSSRSSHQPQH
>TRBD1|TRBJ1-5|TRBV5-3
ASGTGATGGNQPQH
>TRBD2|TRBJ2-7|TRBV6-5
ASSYSGEGYEQY
>.|TRBJ2-1|TRBV27
ASRDPRVNSYNEQF
>TRBD2|TRBJ2-7|TRBV20-1
SASTTSGSVGYEQY
>.|TRBJ1-1|TRBV9
ASSVVQSTEAF
>.|TRBJ1-4|TRBV5-1
ASSGQRREKLF
>TRBD2|TRBJ2-5|TRBV27
ASSDKRTSVGETQY
>.|TRBJ1-5|TRBV30
AWRRTVDQPQH